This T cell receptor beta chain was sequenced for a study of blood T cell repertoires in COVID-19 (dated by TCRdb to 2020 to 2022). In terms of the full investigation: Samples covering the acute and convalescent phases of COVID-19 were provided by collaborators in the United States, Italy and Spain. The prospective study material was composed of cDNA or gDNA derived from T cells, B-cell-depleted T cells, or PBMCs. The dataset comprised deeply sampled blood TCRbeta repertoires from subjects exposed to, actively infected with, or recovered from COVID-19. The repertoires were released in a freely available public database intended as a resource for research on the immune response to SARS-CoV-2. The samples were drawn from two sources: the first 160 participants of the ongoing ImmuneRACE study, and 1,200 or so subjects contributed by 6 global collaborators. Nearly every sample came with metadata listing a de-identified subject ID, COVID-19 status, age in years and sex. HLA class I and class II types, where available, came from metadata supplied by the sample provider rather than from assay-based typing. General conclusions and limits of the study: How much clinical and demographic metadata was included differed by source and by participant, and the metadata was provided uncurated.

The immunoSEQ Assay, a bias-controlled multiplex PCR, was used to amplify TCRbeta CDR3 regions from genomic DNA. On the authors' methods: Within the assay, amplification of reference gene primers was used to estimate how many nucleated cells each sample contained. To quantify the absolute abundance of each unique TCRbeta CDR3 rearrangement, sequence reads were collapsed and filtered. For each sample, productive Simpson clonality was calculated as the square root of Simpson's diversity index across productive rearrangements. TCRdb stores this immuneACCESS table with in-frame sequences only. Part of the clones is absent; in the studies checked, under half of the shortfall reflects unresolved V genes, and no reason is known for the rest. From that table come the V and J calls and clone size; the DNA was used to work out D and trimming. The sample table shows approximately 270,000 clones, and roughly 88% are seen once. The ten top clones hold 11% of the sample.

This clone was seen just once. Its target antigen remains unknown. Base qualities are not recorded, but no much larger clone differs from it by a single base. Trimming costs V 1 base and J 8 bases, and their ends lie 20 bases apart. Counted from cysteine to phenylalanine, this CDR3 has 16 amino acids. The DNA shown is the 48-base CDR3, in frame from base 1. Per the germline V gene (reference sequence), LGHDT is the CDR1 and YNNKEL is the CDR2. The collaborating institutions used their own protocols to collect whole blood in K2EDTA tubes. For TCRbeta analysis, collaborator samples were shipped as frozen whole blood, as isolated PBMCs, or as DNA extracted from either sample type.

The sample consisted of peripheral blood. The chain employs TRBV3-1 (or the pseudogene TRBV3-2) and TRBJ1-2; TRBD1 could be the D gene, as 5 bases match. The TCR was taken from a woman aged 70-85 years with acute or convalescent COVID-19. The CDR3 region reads CASSQAGPNNRGGYTF. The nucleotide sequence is TGTGCCAGCAGCCAAGCGGGGCCCAATAACCGGGGGGGCTACACCTTC.